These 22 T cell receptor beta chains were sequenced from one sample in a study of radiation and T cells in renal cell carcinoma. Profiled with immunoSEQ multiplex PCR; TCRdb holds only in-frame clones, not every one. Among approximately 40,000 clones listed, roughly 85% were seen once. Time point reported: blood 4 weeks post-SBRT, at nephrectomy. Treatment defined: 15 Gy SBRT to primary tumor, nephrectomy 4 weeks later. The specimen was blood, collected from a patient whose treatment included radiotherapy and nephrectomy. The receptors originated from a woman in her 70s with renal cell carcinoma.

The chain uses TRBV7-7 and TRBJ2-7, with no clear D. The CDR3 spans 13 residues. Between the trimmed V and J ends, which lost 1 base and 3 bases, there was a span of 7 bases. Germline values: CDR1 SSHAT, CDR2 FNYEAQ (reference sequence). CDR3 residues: CASSLELNYEQYF. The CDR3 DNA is TGTGCCAGCAGCTTAGAACTCAACTACGAGCAGTACTTC.

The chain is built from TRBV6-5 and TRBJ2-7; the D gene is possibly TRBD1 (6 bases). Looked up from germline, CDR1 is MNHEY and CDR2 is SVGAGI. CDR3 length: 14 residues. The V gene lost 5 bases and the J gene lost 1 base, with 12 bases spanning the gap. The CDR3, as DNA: TGTGCCAGCAGTCCCACAGGGACATCCTACGAGCAGTACTTC. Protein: CASSPTGTSYEQYF.

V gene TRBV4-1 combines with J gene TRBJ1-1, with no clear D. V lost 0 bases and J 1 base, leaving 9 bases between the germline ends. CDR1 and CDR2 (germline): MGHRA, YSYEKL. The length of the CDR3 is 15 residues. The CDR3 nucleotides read TGCGCCAGCAGCCAAGAAGGGCGGTCGAACACTGAAGCTTTCTTT. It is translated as CASSQEGRSNTEAFF.

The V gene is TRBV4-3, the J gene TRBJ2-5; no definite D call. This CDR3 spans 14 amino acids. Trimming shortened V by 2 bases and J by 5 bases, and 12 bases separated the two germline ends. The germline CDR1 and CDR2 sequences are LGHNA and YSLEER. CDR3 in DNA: TGCGCCAGCAGCCAAATGATTGGCGACGAGACCCAGTACTTC. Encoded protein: CASSQMIGDETQYF.

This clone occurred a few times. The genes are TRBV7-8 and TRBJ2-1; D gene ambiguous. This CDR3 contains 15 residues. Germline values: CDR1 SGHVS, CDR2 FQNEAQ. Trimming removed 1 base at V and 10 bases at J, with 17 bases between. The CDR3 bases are TGTGCCAGCAGCTTAGTCGGAGACCCCGAGAGAGAGCAGTTCTTC. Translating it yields CASSLVGDPEREQFF.

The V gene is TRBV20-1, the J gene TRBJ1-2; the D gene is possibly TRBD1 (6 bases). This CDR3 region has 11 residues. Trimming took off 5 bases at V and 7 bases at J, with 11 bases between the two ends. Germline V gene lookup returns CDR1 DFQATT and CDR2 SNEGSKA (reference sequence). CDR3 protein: CSAGGAGGYTF. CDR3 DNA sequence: TGCAGTGCTGGGGGGGCGGGTGGCTACACCTTC.

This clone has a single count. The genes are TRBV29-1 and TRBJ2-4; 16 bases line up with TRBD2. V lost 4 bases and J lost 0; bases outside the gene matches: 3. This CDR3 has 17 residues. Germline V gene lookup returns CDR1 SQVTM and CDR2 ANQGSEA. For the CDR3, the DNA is TGCAGCGTTGGCGGGACTAGCGGGGGGGCAGCCAAAAACATTCAGTACTTC. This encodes CSVGGTSGGAAKNIQYF.

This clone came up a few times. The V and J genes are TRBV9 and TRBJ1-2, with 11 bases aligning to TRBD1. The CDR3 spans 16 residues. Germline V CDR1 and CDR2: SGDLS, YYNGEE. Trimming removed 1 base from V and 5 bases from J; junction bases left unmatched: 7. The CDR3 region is CASSVSPGQGVYGYTF. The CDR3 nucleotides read TGTGCCAGCAGCGTATCCCCGGGACAGGGGGTATATGGCTACACCTTC.

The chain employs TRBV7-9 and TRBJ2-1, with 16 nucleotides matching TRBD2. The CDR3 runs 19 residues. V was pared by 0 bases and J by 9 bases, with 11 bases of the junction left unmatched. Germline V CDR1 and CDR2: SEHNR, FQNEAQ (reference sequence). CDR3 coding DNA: TGTGCCAGCAGCTTAGCCCCGGGACTAGCGGGAGGGCCGGAGGGTGAGCAGTTCTTC. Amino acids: CASSLAPGLAGGPEGEQFF.

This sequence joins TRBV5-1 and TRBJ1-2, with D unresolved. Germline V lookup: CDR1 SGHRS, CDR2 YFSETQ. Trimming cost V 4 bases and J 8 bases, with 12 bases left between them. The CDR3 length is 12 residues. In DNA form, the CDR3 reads TGCGCCAGCAGCACGTCGGACGTAGGCTACACCTTC. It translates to CASSTSDVGYTF.

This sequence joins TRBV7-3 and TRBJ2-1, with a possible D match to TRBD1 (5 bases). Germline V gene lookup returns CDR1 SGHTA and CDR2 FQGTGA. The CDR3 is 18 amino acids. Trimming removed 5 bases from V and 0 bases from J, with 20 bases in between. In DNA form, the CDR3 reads TGTGCCAGCAGCCCCCGCCCCAGGGTAGTGGGCTCCTACAATGAGCAGTTCTTC. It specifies CASSPRPRVVGSYNEQFF.

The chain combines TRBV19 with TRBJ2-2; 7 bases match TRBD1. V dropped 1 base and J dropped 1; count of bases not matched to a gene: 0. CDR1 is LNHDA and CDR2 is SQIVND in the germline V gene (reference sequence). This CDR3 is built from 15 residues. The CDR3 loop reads CASSIGTGNTGELFF. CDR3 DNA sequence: TGTGCCAGTAGTATAGGGACAGGGAACACCGGGGAGCTGTTTTTT.

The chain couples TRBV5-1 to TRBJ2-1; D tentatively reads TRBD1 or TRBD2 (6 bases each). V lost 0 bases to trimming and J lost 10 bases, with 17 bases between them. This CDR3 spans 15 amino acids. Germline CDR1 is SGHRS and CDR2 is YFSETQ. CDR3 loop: CASSLVWGAYREQFF. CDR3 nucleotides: TGCGCCAGCAGCTTGGTTTGGGGGGCTTATAGGGAGCAGTTCTTC.

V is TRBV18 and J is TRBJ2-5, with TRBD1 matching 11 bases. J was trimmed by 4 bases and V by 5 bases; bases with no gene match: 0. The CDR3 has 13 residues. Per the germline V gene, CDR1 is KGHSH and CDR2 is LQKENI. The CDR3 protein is CASSGTGGETQYF. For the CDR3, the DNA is TGTGCCAGCTCAGGGACAGGGGGAGAGACCCAGTACTTC.

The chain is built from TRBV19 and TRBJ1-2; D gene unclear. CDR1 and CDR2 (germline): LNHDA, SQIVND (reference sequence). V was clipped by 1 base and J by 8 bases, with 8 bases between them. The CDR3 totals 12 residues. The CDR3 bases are TGTGCCAGTAGTATAGCCAATGGAGGCTACACCTTC. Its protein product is CASSIANGGYTF.

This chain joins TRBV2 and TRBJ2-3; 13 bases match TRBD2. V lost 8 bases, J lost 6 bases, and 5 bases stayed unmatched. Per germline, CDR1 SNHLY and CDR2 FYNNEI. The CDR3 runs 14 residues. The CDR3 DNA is TGTGCCAGCGGGACTAGCGGGATGGAGGATACGCAGTATTTT. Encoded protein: CASGTSGMEDTQYF. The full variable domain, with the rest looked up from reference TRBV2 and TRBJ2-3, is EPEVTQTPSHQVTQMGQEVILRCVPISNHLYFYWYRQILGQKVEFLVSFYNNEISEKSEIFDDQFSVERPDGSNFTLKIRSTKLEDSAMYFCASGTSGMEDTQYFGPGTRLTVL.

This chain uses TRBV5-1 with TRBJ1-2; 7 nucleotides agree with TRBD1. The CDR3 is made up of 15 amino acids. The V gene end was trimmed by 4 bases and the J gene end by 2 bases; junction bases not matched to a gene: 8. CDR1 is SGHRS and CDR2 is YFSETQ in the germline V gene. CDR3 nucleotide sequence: TGCGCCAGCAGCCAGAAAGGGGGCGCAAACTATGGCTACACCTTC. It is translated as CASSQKGGANYGYTF. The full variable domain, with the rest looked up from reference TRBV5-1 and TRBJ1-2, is KAGVTQTPRYLIKTRGQQVTLSCSPISGHRSVSWYQQTPGQGLQFLFEYFSETQRNKGNFPGRFSGRQFSNSRSEMNVSTLELGDSALYLCASSQKGGANYGYTFGSGTRLTVV.

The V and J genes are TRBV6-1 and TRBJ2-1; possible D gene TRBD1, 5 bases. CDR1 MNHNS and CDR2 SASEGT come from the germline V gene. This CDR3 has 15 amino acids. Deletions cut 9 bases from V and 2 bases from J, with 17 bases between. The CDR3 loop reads CASSPQGYPYNEQFF. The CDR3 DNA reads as TGTGCCAGTTCCCCCCAGGGATACCCCTACAATGAGCAGTTCTTC.

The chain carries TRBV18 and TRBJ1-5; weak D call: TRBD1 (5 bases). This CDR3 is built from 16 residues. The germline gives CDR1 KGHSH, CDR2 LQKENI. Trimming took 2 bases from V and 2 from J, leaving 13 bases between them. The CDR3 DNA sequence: TGTGCCAGCTCACCAACCTCGTGGGGCGGCAATCAGCCCCAGCATTTT. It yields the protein CASSPTSWGGNQPQHF. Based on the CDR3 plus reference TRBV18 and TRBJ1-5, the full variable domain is NAGVMQNPRHLVRRRGQEARLRCSPMKGHSHVYWYRQLPEEGLKFMVYLQKENIIDESGMPKERFSAEFPKEGPSILRIQQVVRGDSAAYFCASSPTSWGGNQPQHFGDGTRLSIL.

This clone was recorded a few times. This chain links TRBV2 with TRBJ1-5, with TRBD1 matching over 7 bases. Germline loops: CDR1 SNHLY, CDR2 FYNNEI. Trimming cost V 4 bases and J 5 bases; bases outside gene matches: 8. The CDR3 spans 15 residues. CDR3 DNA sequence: TGTGCCAGCAGTGCTATTACAGGGGTCGATCAGCCCCAGCATTTT. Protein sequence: CASSAITGVDQPQHF.

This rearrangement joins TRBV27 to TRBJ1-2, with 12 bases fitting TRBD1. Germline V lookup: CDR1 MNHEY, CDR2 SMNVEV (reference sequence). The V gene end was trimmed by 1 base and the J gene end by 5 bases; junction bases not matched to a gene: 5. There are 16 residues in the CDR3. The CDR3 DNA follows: TGTGCCAGCAGTTTATGGGGGACAGGGGGCGCTTATGGCTACACCTTC. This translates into CASSLWGTGGAYGYTF.

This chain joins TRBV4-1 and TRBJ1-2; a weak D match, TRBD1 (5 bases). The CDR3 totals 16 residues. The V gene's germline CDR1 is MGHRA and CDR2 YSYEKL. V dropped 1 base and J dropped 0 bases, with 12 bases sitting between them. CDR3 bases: TGCGCCAGCAGCCAAGGGGGACGGGGAGCTAACTATGGCTACACCTTC. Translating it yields CASSQGGRGANYGYTF.